The rows below give T cell receptor beta chains drawn from one sample of a study of cytomegalovirus exposure and HLA in healthy donors. Some clones are missing from TCRdb's copy, which holds only in-frame ones; the method was immunoSEQ multiplex PCR. The data contain 150,000 to 200,000 clones, about 75% of them seen just once; the ten biggest clones take up less than 8%. The sequencing sample was made of PBMCs. Receptor source: a man aged 35 to 55 in good health and CMV-seropositive. CDR3s include the opening cysteine and the closing phenylalanine or tryptophan. Fields, in order: D gene, V gene, clone size, J gene, CDR3 protein, CDR3 DNA. A D gene is named only where the DNA matches it firmly. Not every row has a clone size; where given, it reads once, few, many or a size class.

NA	TRBV2	NA	TRBJ2-7	CASRPSSRYEQYF	TGTGCCAGCAGGCCCTCTAGCCGGTACGAGCAGTACTTC
NA	TRBV7-9	NA	TRBJ1-1	CASSLRGKGTEAFF	TGTGCCAGCAGCTTACGGGGGAAGGGCACTGAAGCTTTCTTT
NA	TRBV9	NA	TRBJ1-2	CASSVGAGEGYTF	TGTGCCAGCAGCGTAGGGGCAGGGGAAGGCTACACCTTC
TRBD1	TRBV11-1	NA	TRBJ1-1	CASSFQGDTEAFF	TGTGCCAGCAGCTTTCAGGGGGACACTGAAGCTTTCTTT
NA	TRBV5-6	NA	TRBJ1-6	CASSLPGSNSPLHF	TGTGCCAGCAGCTTACCGGGTAGTAATTCACCCCTCCACTTT
NA	TRBV27	NA	TRBJ1-5	CASSPINQPQHF	TGTGCCAGCAGTCCCATCAATCAGCCCCAGCATTTT
TRBD1	TRBV4-1	few	TRBJ2-2	CASSQPDRGLGGELFF	TGCGCCAGCAGCCAACCGGACAGGGGGTTAGGCGGGGAGCTGTTTTTT
NA	TRBV15	NA	TRBJ1-4	CATSTLSQATNEKLFF	TGTGCCACCAGCACCCTATCCCAAGCAACTAATGAAAAACTGTTTTTT
TRBD2	TRBV5-6	NA	TRBJ2-5	CASSPPSGSETQYF	TGTGCCAGCAGCCCACCTAGCGGGAGTGAGACCCAGTACTTC
NA	TRBV6-5	few	TRBJ1-5	CASSEDRRQPQHF	TGTGCCAGCAGTGAAGATCGGCGGCAGCCCCAGCATTTT
TRBD1	TRBV28	NA	TRBJ2-7	CASSRLTFRGQGFHEQYF	TGTGCCAGCAGTCGCCTGACCTTTCGGGGACAGGGCTTTCACGAGCAGTACTTC
TRBD1	TRBV2	few	TRBJ1-1	CATGQGNTEAFF	TGTGCCACCGGACAGGGGAACACTGAAGCTTTCTTT
TRBD2	TRBV7-2	NA	TRBJ2-1	CASSLGTSGYNEQFF	TGTGCCAGCAGCTTAGGGACTAGCGGCTACAATGAGCAGTTCTTC
TRBD1	TRBV23-1	NA	TRBJ2-2	CASSQQGVSNTGELFF	TGCGCCAGCAGTCAACAGGGGGTATCCAACACCGGGGAGCTGTTTTTT
NA	TRBV6-4	NA	TRBJ1-1	CASSVEGSGTEAFF	TGTGCCAGCAGTGTCGAGGGTAGCGGCACTGAAGCTTTCTTT
TRBD1	TRBV5-1	NA	TRBJ2-6	CASSGQGSGANVLTF	TGCGCCAGCAGCGGACAGGGCTCTGGGGCCAACGTCCTGACTTTC
TRBD2	TRBV5-1	NA	TRBJ2-5	CASSRTSEPETQYF	TGCGCCAGCAGCCGCACTAGCGAACCAGAGACCCAGTACTTC
TRBD2	TRBV2	NA	TRBJ2-3	CASSDLPSGRTTDTQYF	TGTGCCAGCAGCGATCTCCCTAGCGGGAGGACTACAGATACGCAGTATTTT
TRBD2	TRBV4-1	NA	TRBJ2-7	CASSQAPTSGTYEQYF	TGCGCCAGCAGCCAAGCCCCGACTAGCGGAACCTACGAGCAGTACTTC
TRBD2	TRBV7-9	NA	TRBJ2-3	CASTNRAGGDTQYF	TGTGCCAGCACCAATAGGGCGGGGGGGGATACGCAGTATTTT
NA	TRBV27	NA	TRBJ2-4	CASSLSFREKNIQYF	TGTGCCAGCAGTTTATCTTTCCGGGAAAAAAACATTCAGTACTTC
NA	TRBV11-3	NA	TRBJ2-7	CASSLGRATSGVQYF	TGTGCCAGCAGCTTAGGAAGGGCGACCTCAGGGGTGCAGTACTTC
TRBD2	TRBV5-1	NA	TRBJ2-3	CASSLVLADPDTQYF	TGCGCCAGCAGCTTGGTACTAGCGGATCCAGATACGCAGTATTTT
TRBD1	TRBV6-1	NA	TRBJ1-3	CASSERQGTGNTIYF	TGTGCCAGCAGTGAGAGACAGGGGACTGGAAACACCATATATTTT
TRBD2	TRBV5-1	NA	TRBJ2-7	CASSLGSSGSTMYEQYF	TGCGCCAGCAGCTTGGGTTCTAGCGGGAGTACCATGTACGAGCAGTACTTC
NA	TRBV19	NA	TRBJ2-1	CASSTSQGNNEQFF	TGTGCCAGTAGTACCTCGCAGGGCAACAATGAGCAGTTCTTC
TRBD1	TRBV6-4	NA	TRBJ2-2	CASSDTMTGSGELFF	TGTGCCAGCAGTGACACCATGACAGGGTCCGGGGAGCTGTTTTTT
NA	TRBV30	NA	TRBJ1-5	CAWGLGGSNQPQHF	TGTGCCTGGGGGCTAGGGGGAAGCAATCAGCCCCAGCATTTT
NA	TRBV28	NA	TRBJ2-7	CASSLELAYEQYF	TGTGCCAGCAGTTTAGAACTTGCCTACGAGCAGTACTTC
NA	TRBV5-1	once	TRBJ1-6	CASSLEGSANNSPLHF	TGCGCCAGCAGCTTGGAGGGGTCAGCGAATAATTCACCCCTCCACTTT
NA	TRBV21-1	NA	TRBJ1-2	CASSIRQGKGGYTF	TGTGCCAGCAGCATCCGACAGGGAAAGGGTGGCTACACCTTC
NA	TRBV5-1	NA	TRBJ1-1	CASSLAPSGTEAFF	TGCGCCAGCAGCTTGGCCCCATCGGGGACTGAAGCTTTCTTT
NA	TRBV29-1	NA	TRBJ2-1	CSVTGNEQFF	TGCAGCGTTACCGGCAATGAGCAGTTCTTC
NA	TRBV28	NA	TRBJ1-1	CASSSGRGTEAFF	TGTGCCAGCAGTTCGGGCAGGGGCACTGAAGCTTTCTTT
NA	TRBV9	NA	TRBJ2-7	CASSAGVGAFYEQYF	TGTGCCAGCAGTGCCGGGGTGGGGGCATTCTACGAGCAGTACTTC
TRBD2	TRBV10-2	NA	TRBJ2-7	CASSVWGTSHEQYF	TGCGCCAGCAGTGTTTGGGGGACTAGCCACGAGCAGTACTTC
NA	TRBV28	NA	TRBJ1-2	CASSTGNGYTF	TGTGCCAGCAGTACAGGGAATGGCTACACCTTC
TRBD2	TRBV6-5	NA	TRBJ2-7	CASSLAGHSSYEQYF	TGTGCCAGCAGTTTAGCGGGACATAGCTCCTACGAGCAGTACTTC
NA	TRBV5-4	NA	TRBJ1-1	CASSSGQRNTEAFF	TGTGCCAGCAGCTCCGGACAAAGGAACACTGAAGCTTTCTTT
NA	TRBV6-5	NA	TRBJ1-1	CASRDKTAMNTEAFF	TGTGCCAGCAGGGACAAAACAGCTATGAACACTGAAGCTTTCTTT
NA	TRBV6-5	NA	TRBJ1-6	CASSWDTYSPLHF	TGTGCCAGCAGTTGGGACACCTATTCACCCCTCCACTTT
NA	TRBV29-1	once	TRBJ2-1	CSHIAARGYNEQFF	TGCAGCCATATAGCGGCGAGGGGCTACAATGAGCAGTTCTTC
NA	TRBV19	NA	TRBJ1-2	CASSIGQANYGYTF	TGTGCCAGTAGTATAGGACAGGCTAACTATGGCTACACCTTC
NA	TRBV18	NA	TRBJ2-7	CASSPPTGPDYEQYF	TGTGCCAGCTCACCCCCGACAGGACCGGACTACGAGCAGTACTTC
TRBD2	TRBV6-5	NA	TRBJ2-7	CASSQRESGYEQYF	TGTGCCAGCAGTCAGCGGGAGAGTGGGTACGAGCAGTACTTC
TRBD1	TRBV28	NA	TRBJ2-7	CASSFFGQGAYEQYF	TGTGCCAGCAGTTTTTTTGGACAGGGGGCCTACGAGCAGTACTTC
TRBD1	TRBV13	NA	TRBJ2-1	CASSLPQDRRTNEQFF	TGTGCCAGCAGCTTACCCCAGGACAGGAGAACCAATGAGCAGTTCTTC
TRBD2	TRBV5-1	few	TRBJ2-1	CASSLIIQTSGSHNEQFF	TGCGCCAGCAGCCTAATCATCCAGACTAGCGGGAGCCACAATGAGCAGTTCTTC
TRBD2	TRBV9	NA	TRBJ2-1	CASSVEGTSSNEQFF	TGTGCCAGCAGCGTGGAAGGGACTAGTTCAAATGAGCAGTTCTTC
TRBD2	TRBV27	NA	TRBJ2-5	CASSLVAGGPGETQYF	TGTGCCAGCAGTTTGGTAGCGGGAGGTCCGGGAGAGACCCAGTACTTC
NA	TRBV7-9	NA	TRBJ2-3	CASSLVGLAPDTQYF	TGTGCCAGCAGCTTAGTCGGGCTAGCGCCAGATACGCAGTATTTT
NA	TRBV28	few	TRBJ2-1	CASNPGSLSNDEQFF	TGTGCCAGCAACCCCGGGAGCTTGAGTAACGATGAGCAGTTCTTC
NA	TRBV5-6	NA	TRBJ1-2	CASSPDGQTYRFGYGYTF	TGTGCCAGCAGCCCCGATGGACAGACGTACCGTTTTGGTTATGGCTACACCTTC
TRBD1	TRBV11-3	NA	TRBJ1-3	CASSRGDSYPGNTIYF	TGTGCCAGCAGCAGAGGGGACAGTTATCCCGGAAACACCATATATTTT